The 30 T cell receptor beta chains presented below share a single source sample, sequenced in a study of T cell changes during pregnancy in multiple sclerosis. Profiling relied on immunoSEQ multiplex PCR, and the TCRdb table lists in-frame clones only, not all of them. The sample records tens of thousands of clones, around 93% being singletons. Sequencing was performed on peripheral blood, taken in the second trimester of pregnancy. Every receptor here comes from a female donor with multiple sclerosis, enrolled in a pregnancy study.

This chain links TRBV12-5 with TRBJ2-1, with D possibly matching TRBD1 (5 bases). Between the trimmed V and J ends, which lost 8 bases and 8 bases, there was a span of 13 bases. Germline V gene data show CDR1 as LGHNT and CDR2 as FRNRAP. CDR3 length equals 12 residues. CDR3 bases: TGTGCTAGTTACAGGATTTTCTATGAGCAGTTCTTC. Its protein is CASYRIFYEQFF. Supplemented by reference TRBV12-5 and TRBJ2-1, the full variable domain reads DARVTQTPRHKVTEMGQEVTMRCQPILGHNTVFWYRQTMMQGLELLAYFRNRAPLDDSGMPKDRFSAEMPDATLATLKIQPSEPRDSAVYFCASYRIFYEQFFGPGTRLTVL.

The V and J genes are TRBV12-5 and TRBJ2-5, with D maybe TRBD2 (5 bases). Trimming took off 5 bases at V and 4 bases at J, with 11 bases between the two ends. The CDR3 has 13 residues. Germline V gives CDR1 LGHNT, CDR2 FRNRAP. The CDR3 coding sequence is TGTGCTAGTGGTCCGGGATTCCGAGAGACCCAGTACTTC. Residues: CASGPGFRETQYF.

V gene TRBV7-6 combines with J gene TRBJ2-1; 8 nucleotides line up with TRBD1. CDR3 length: 13 amino acids. The junction had 6 bases not matched to a gene; V was cut back by 8 bases and J by 6 bases. Germline lookup yields CDR1 SGHVS and CDR2 FNYEAQ. CDR3 nucleotides: TGTGCCAGCGGGGCAGGGGGCATCAATGAGCAGTTCTTC. It encodes CASGAGGINEQFF.

V is TRBV6-5 and J is TRBJ2-7, with 7 positions matching TRBD1. The trim removed 6 bases at V and 2 bases at J, leaving 7 bases unmatched. Germline V gene data show CDR1 as MNHEY and CDR2 as SVGAGI. The CDR3 consists of 14 residues. CDR3 loop: CASRATGSAYEQYF. As DNA, the CDR3 is TGTGCCAGCAGGGCGACAGGGTCGGCCTACGAGCAGTACTTC.

The chain recombines TRBV29-1 with TRBJ2-7, with D maybe TRBD2 (6 bases). Per the germline V gene, CDR1 is SQVTM and CDR2 is ANQGSEA. Deletions cut 3 bases from V and 2 bases from J, with 17 bases between. This CDR3 is built from 15 residues. The CDR3 nucleotides read TGCAGCGTTGAGATTTTTAGGGCGGGGACCTACGAGCAGTACTTC. This sequence encodes CSVEIFRAGTYEQYF.

This clone turned up a few times. The CDR3 protein is CASSLRGGYTF. The CDR3 nucleotides read TGTGCCAGCAGCTTAAGAGGCGGCTACACCTTC. The chain links TRBV7-2 to TRBJ1-2; no definite D call. V lost 2 bases and J 8 bases, leaving 6 bases between the germline ends. The V gene's germline CDR1 is SGHTA and CDR2 FQGNSA. CDR3 length equals 11 residues. The entire variable domain, with the rest obtained from reference TRBV7-2 and TRBJ1-2, is as follows: GAGVSQSPSNKVTEKGKDVELRCDPISGHTALYWYRQSLGQGLEFLIYFQGNSAPDKSGLPSDRFSAERTGGSVSTLTIQRTQQEDSAVYLCASSLRGGYTFGSGTRLTVV.

This chain connects TRBV10-3 to TRBJ2-7, with 8 bases identical to TRBD2. The CDR3 length is 12 residues. The germline gives CDR1 ENHRY, CDR2 SYGVKD. V lost 8 bases and J lost 3; bases outside the gene matches: 3. The CDR3 spells CAIGGTSYEQYF. CDR3 bases: TGTGCCATCGGTGGGACTAGCTACGAGCAGTACTTC.

This clone has a handful of counts. The rearrangement uses TRBV6-1 and TRBJ1-6; 8 nucleotides align to TRBD1. Per the germline V gene, CDR1 is MNHNS and CDR2 is SASEGT. This CDR3 is built from 17 residues. The trim removed 1 base at V and 7 bases at J, leaving 9 bases unmatched. The CDR3 loop reads CASSEVIGDRGNSPLHF. In DNA, the CDR3 is TGTGCCAGCAGTGAAGTAATTGGAGACAGGGGCAATTCACCCCTCCACTTT.

V gene TRBV5-1 combines with J gene TRBJ2-5; 8 nucleotides align to TRBD2. This CDR3 comprises 16 residues. J gave up 1 base and V 0 bases, and 5 bases lay outside the gene matches. CDR1 is SGHRS, CDR2 YFSETQ, per germline. In DNA form, the CDR3 reads TGCGCCAGCAGCTTGGAGGCTAGCGGGCCCCAAGAGACCCAGTACTTC. It encodes CASSLEASGPQETQYF. The full variable domain, its missing parts supplied by reference TRBV5-1 and TRBJ2-5, is KAGVTQTPRYLIKTRGQQVTLSCSPISGHRSVSWYQQTPGQGLQFLFEYFSETQRNKGNFPGRFSGRQFSNSRSEMNVSTLELGDSALYLCASSLEASGPQETQYFGPGTRLLVL.

The chain carries TRBV4-1 and TRBJ1-1; D unclear. Trimming shortened V by 0 bases and J by 1 base, and 9 bases separated the two germline ends. The CDR3 is made up of 15 amino acids. Germline V CDR1 and CDR2: MGHRA, YSYEKL. The CDR3 sequence is CASSQEGDGNTEAFF. CDR3 in DNA: TGCGCCAGCAGCCAAGAAGGAGACGGGAACACTGAAGCTTTCTTT.

V gene TRBV28 combines with J gene TRBJ1-5, with D possibly being TRBD1 (5 bases). The CDR3 length is 15 residues. Germline assignment: CDR1 MDHEN and CDR2 SYDVKM. Trimming removed 7 bases from V and 7 bases from J, with 20 bases in between. The CDR3 sequence is CASTDTSGPHQPQHF. The CDR3 DNA reads as TGTGCCAGCACGGACACCTCGGGCCCTCACCAGCCCCAGCATTTT.

Only one count was recorded for this clone. V gene TRBV5-1 combines with J gene TRBJ2-2, with D maybe TRBD2 (7 bases). Germline V lookup: CDR1 SGHRS, CDR2 YFSETQ. Deletions cut 0 bases from V and 4 bases from J, with 10 bases between. This CDR3 contains 15 residues. The chain's CDR3 is CASSLAGGVTGELFF. The CDR3 DNA reads TGCGCCAGCAGCTTGGCGGGGGGCGTCACCGGGGAGCTGTTTTTT.

The chain is built from TRBV11-3 and TRBJ1-1; 8 bases are shared with TRBD1. The germline V gene has CDR1 SGHNT and CDR2 YENEEA. This CDR3 spans 15 amino acids. J lost 10 bases, V lost 1 base, and 11 bases had no gene match. Here the CDR3 reads CASSLGSGTGGAAFF. CDR3 bases: TGTGCCAGCAGCTTAGGCTCCGGGACAGGAGGTGCAGCTTTCTTT.

The rearrangement links TRBV18 to TRBJ1-2; D uncertain. Looked up from germline, CDR1 is KGHSH and CDR2 is LQKENI. This CDR3 is 15 amino acids long. Trimming left V 2 bases short and J 4 bases short, with 14 bases between. The CDR3 bases are TGTGCCAGCTCACCAGACACGGAGGTACTCTATGGCTACACCTTC. Residues: CASSPDTEVLYGYTF.

This chain links TRBV27 with TRBJ1-2, with 8 positions matching TRBD1. Germline V gives CDR1 MNHEY, CDR2 SMNVEV (reference sequence). This CDR3 contains 13 residues. V lost 4 bases, J lost 9 bases, and 7 bases stayed unmatched. In DNA form, the CDR3 reads TGTGCCAGCAGTTCTGGACAGGGCAGGAGCTACACCTTC. Its translation: CASSSGQGRSYTF.

The chain combines TRBV7-9 with TRBJ1-5; D is possibly TRBD1 (6 bases). Trimming cost V 1 base and J 7 bases, with 11 bases left between them. This CDR3 region has 14 residues. The V gene's germline CDR1 is SEHNR and CDR2 FQNEAQ (reference sequence). The CDR3 DNA follows: TGTGCCAGCAGCTTAGACAGGGTTGACCAGCCCCAGCATTTT. Translating it yields CASSLDRVDQPQHF.

The rearrangement uses TRBV10-3 and TRBJ1-2; TRBD1 matches at 9 bases. V shed 3 bases, J shed 5 bases, and the junction held 7 bases outside the gene matches. There are 15 residues in the CDR3. The germline gives CDR1 ENHRY, CDR2 SYGVKD. The DNA for the CDR3 is TGTGCCATCAGTGATCTCCGGACAGGGGATTATGGCTACACCTTC. Protein sequence: CAISDLRTGDYGYTF.

The rearrangement uses TRBV14 and TRBJ2-1; 11 bases are shared with TRBD2. Germline values: CDR1 SGHDN, CDR2 FVKESK. The CDR3 is 16 residues long. The V and J ends lost 5 bases and 10 bases, in that order; junction bases with no gene match: 13. The chain's CDR3 is CASSTPGTSGPLEQFF. The CDR3 coding sequence is TGTGCCAGCAGCACCCCCGGGACTAGCGGCCCTTTGGAGCAGTTCTTC.

The chain has TRBV2 and TRBJ1-5; 7 bases align to TRBD1. Germline CDR1 is SNHLY and CDR2 is FYNNEI. The V segment lost 3 bases and the J segment 4 bases; nucleotides outside the gene matches: 6. The CDR3 totals 15 residues. The CDR3 DNA is TGTGCCAGCAGTGATGGGGGACAGCCAAATCAGCCCCAGCATTTT. Encoded protein: CASSDGGQPNQPQHF.

The rearrangement links TRBV19 to TRBJ1-2, with D perhaps matching TRBD1 (6 bases). Trimming shortened V by 0 bases and J by 1 base, and 9 bases separated the two germline ends. Germline assignment: CDR1 LNHDA and CDR2 SQIVND (reference sequence). The CDR3 runs to 15 residues. The CDR3 nucleotides read TGTGCCAGTAGTATAGAACAGGGCCTTAACTATGGCTACACCTTC. Its translation is CASSIEQGLNYGYTF.

The chain carries TRBV11-2 and TRBJ2-1, with a tentative D call TRBD2 (5 bases). The CDR3 consists of 13 residues. Trimming took off 4 bases at V and 10 bases at J, with 14 bases between the two ends. In germline, CDR1 is SGHAT, CDR2 FQNNGV. The CDR3 here is CASSSDSLAEQFF. The CDR3 DNA follows: TGTGCCAGCAGCTCAGACTCATTAGCGGAGCAGTTCTTC.

The chain recombines TRBV4-1 with TRBJ2-5, with D possibly being TRBD2 (6 bases). This CDR3 spans 15 amino acids. CDR1 is MGHRA and CDR2 is YSYEKL in the germline V gene. The V end lost 3 bases, the J end lost 5 bases, and 16 bases lay between the germline ends. CDR3 region: CASSQLPGLAETQYF. The CDR3 bases are TGCGCCAGCAGCCAGCTCCCGGGACTCGCGGAGACCCAGTACTTC.

This rearrangement joins TRBV11-2 to TRBJ2-1, with D unclear. Germline V gives CDR1 SGHAT, CDR2 FQNNGV. The V gene lost 1 base and the J gene lost 5 bases, with 12 bases spanning the gap. This CDR3 region has 15 residues. The CDR3 DNA sequence: TGTGCCAGCAGCTTAGGGCGTCGGGTAGACAATGAGCAGTTCTTC. It yields the protein CASSLGRRVDNEQFF.

The chain combines TRBV2 with TRBJ1-1; 7 nucleotides align to TRBD1. The germline CDR1 and CDR2 sequences are SNHLY and FYNNEI. The ends lost 8 bases at V and 1 base at J; junction bases unmatched: 4. This CDR3 has 13 amino acids. CDR3 amino acids: CASLGQENTEAFF. DNA for the CDR3: TGTGCCAGCTTAGGACAGGAGAACACTGAAGCTTTCTTT.

The chain uses TRBV29-1 and TRBJ1-2, with 12 bases that match TRBD1. V lost 3 bases, J lost 5 bases, and 4 bases stayed unmatched. The CDR3 runs 14 residues. Germline V gene sequence: CDR1 SQVTM, CDR2 ANQGSEA. CDR3 residues: CSVEGQGARYGYTF. The CDR3 bases are TGCAGCGTTGAGGGACAGGGGGCAAGGTATGGCTACACCTTC.

The chain uses TRBV7-3 and TRBJ2-1, with TRBD2 matching over 13 bases. After removal of 4 bases from V and 9 bases from J, the junction contained 6 bases not matched to a gene. The CDR3 consists of 15 residues. Germline CDR1 and CDR2: SGHTA and FQGTGA. CDR3 in DNA: TGTGCCAGCAGCTCCTCGGGACTAGCGGGGACTGAGCAGTTCTTC. Protein: CASSSSGLAGTEQFF. Variable domain in full (rest from reference TRBV7-3 and TRBJ2-1): GAGVSQTPSNKVTEKGKYVELRCDPISGHTALYWYRQSLGQGPEFLIYFQGTGAADDSGLPNDRFFAVRPEGSVSTLKIQRTERGDSAVYLCASSSSGLAGTEQFFGPGTRLTVL.

The V gene is TRBV9, the J gene TRBJ1-1, with D possibly TRBD1 on 5 matching bases. This CDR3 has 14 amino acids. V was shortened by 3 bases and J by 3 bases, with 12 bases between the two germline ends. CDR1 is SGDLS, CDR2 YYNGEE, per germline. The CDR3 DNA sequence: TGTGCCAGCAGCGCGGGGGGGGACCACACTGAAGCTTTCTTT. This encodes CASSAGGDHTEAFF.

This chain connects TRBV29-1 to TRBJ2-3, with 11 bases fitting TRBD2. Losses at the gene ends were 3 bases for V and 2 bases for J; bases not matched to a gene: 10. Germline V gene lookup returns CDR1 SQVTM and CDR2 ANQGSEA. This CDR3 has 17 residues. Written as DNA, the CDR3 is TGCAGCGTTGATCCAGTAGCGGGGGGGCCTGCCACAGATACGCAGTATTTT. Translating it yields CSVDPVAGGPATDTQYF.

V usage is TRBV9 and J usage is TRBJ2-3, with TRBD1 as a possible D gene (6 bases). The CDR3 consists of 13 residues. V was pared by 6 bases and J by 0 bases, with 8 bases between. CDR1 is SGDLS, CDR2 YYNGEE, per germline. DNA for the CDR3: TGTGCCAGCAACGACAGGAGCACAGATACGCAGTATTTT. It encodes CASNDRSTDTQYF. Looking up the rest from reference TRBV9 and TRBJ2-3 gives the full variable domain: DSGVTQTPKHLITATGQRVTLRCSPRSGDLSVYWYQQSLDQGLQFLIQYYNGEERAKGNILERFSAQQFPDLHSELNLSSLELGDSALYFCASNDRSTDTQYFGPGTRLTVL.

The chain couples TRBV5-1 to TRBJ1-2; unclear D gene. This CDR3 is built from 14 residues. Germline V CDR1 and CDR2: SGHRS, YFSETQ. The V end was cut by 0 bases, the J end by 2 bases, with 8 bases between. CDR3 nucleotide sequence: TGCGCCAGCAGCTTGGAGAGTCCCAACTATGGCTACACCTTC. Its translation: CASSLESPNYGYTF.